The 27 T cell receptor beta chains below come from one sample, sequenced in a study of blood T cell repertoires in COVID-19. Measured with immunoSEQ multiplex PCR; TCRdb has only the in-frame clones, and not every one. This sample has around 70,000 clones; 65% to 85% occur once, and the top ten carry around 5%. What was sequenced was peripheral blood. These receptors were collected from a woman over 75 with active or convalescent COVID-19.

The V and J genes are TRBV7-9 and TRBJ1-2; 10 nucleotides agree with TRBD1. V trimming: 5 bases; J trimming: 4 bases; junction bases outside the gene matches: 7. Germline CDR1 reads SEHNR; CDR2 reads FQNEAQ (reference sequence). The CDR3 covers 15 residues. The CDR3 loop is CASSQTGTGAYGYTF. As DNA, the CDR3 is TGTGCCAGCAGCCAGACCGGGACAGGGGCCTATGGCTACACCTTC.

The chain has TRBV9 and TRBJ2-1; 8 bases are a match to TRBD2. The germline gives CDR1 SGDLS, CDR2 YYNGEE. V was pared by 3 bases and J by 7 bases, with 12 bases of the junction left unmatched. The CDR3 spans 16 residues. The CDR3: CASSGPGGAGGNEQFF. As DNA, the CDR3 is TGTGCCAGCAGCGGCCCCGGAGGGGCGGGGGGTAATGAGCAGTTCTTC.

The chain uses TRBV5-1 and TRBJ2-7, with 8 bases matching TRBD1. The CDR3 covers 12 residues. The junction had 2 bases not matched to a gene; V was cut back by 4 bases and J by 5 bases. CDR1 and CDR2 from the germline V gene are SGHRS and YFSETQ. DNA of the CDR3: TGCGCCAGCAGCCCGACAGGGGACGAGCAGTACTTC. Protein: CASSPTGDEQYF.

The chain uses TRBV2 and TRBJ1-6, with 7 bases fitting TRBD1. The germline V gene has CDR1 SNHLY and CDR2 FYNNEI. V dropped 8 bases and J dropped 9; count of bases not matched to a gene: 7. This CDR3 has 13 amino acids. The CDR3 region is CASGRQGGSPLHF. Here the CDR3 DNA reads TGTGCCAGCGGCCGACAGGGAGGTTCACCCCTCCACTTT.

This chain links TRBV5-5 with TRBJ1-2, with 9 positions matching TRBD1. V gave up 4 bases and J gave up 2 bases; unmatched junction bases: 9. CDR3 length: 16 residues. Germline CDR1 reads SGHKS; CDR2 reads YYEKEE (reference sequence). CDR3 in amino acids: CASSHGSGTGNYGYTF. The CDR3 DNA follows: TGTGCCAGCAGCCATGGTTCCGGGACAGGGAACTATGGCTACACCTTC.

The CDR3 DNA reads as TGTGCCAGCAGTTTTTTTACAGGGGCCCACGAGCAGTACTTC. Translation: CASSFFTGAHEQYF. The V gene is TRBV27, the J gene TRBJ2-7, with 7 bases fitting TRBD1. Per the germline V gene, CDR1 is MNHEY and CDR2 is SMNVEV (reference sequence). This CDR3 has 14 amino acids. V lost 3 bases, J lost 5 bases, and 7 bases stayed unmatched.

The chain combines TRBV4-3 with TRBJ2-2; 11 bases fit TRBD2. CDR3 length: 19 residues. V shed 1 base and J 6 bases; nucleotides not matched to a gene: 13. CDR1 and CDR2 from the germline V gene are LGHNA and YSLEER. Here the CDR3 reads CASSQGLAGPRRVAGELFF. The CDR3, as DNA: TGCGCCAGCAGCCAAGGACTAGCGGGGCCACGGAGGGTCGCCGGGGAGCTGTTTTTT.

The rearrangement uses TRBV28 and TRBJ1-3; TRBD1 matches at 9 bases. CDR1 and CDR2 (germline): MDHEN, SYDVKM. J lost 8 bases, V lost 6 bases, and 8 bases had no gene match. The CDR3 runs 14 residues. CDR3 residues: CASSLQGAWDTIYF. The CDR3 DNA reads as TGTGCCAGCAGCCTACAGGGGGCTTGGGACACCATATATTTT.

This clone came up a few times. Other DNA sequences within the sample encode an identical CDR3. The chain combines TRBV2 with TRBJ2-2; TRBD2 aligns across 8 bases. There are 17 residues in the CDR3. Losses at the gene ends were 10 bases for V and 3 bases for J; bases not matched to a gene: 16. The V gene's germline CDR1 is SNHLY and CDR2 FYNNEI. In nucleotides, the CDR3 is TGTGCCACCACCCGGGCCGGGGGGGGCGGGGACACCGGGGAGCTGTTTTTT. This codes for CATTRAGGGGDTGELFF.

This sequence joins TRBV29-1 and TRBJ2-7; D ambiguous. Germline V gene sequence: CDR1 SQVTM, CDR2 ANQGSEA. The CDR3 totals 14 residues. The V gene lost 1 base and the J gene lost 7 bases, with 17 bases spanning the gap. CDR3 amino acids: CSVEGLQTTWEQYF. The CDR3 bases are TGCAGCGTTGAAGGCTTACAAACTACGTGGGAGCAGTACTTC.

The chain couples TRBV7-2 to TRBJ1-2; tentatively, D is TRBD1 (5 bases). The V end was cut by 1 base, the J end by 8 bases, with 11 bases between. Looked up from germline, CDR1 is SGHTA and CDR2 is FQGNSA. The CDR3 extends over 13 amino acids. CDR3 in DNA: TGTGCCAGCAGCTTAGGGAGTCAGGGCGGCTACACCTTC. Translating it yields CASSLGSQGGYTF.

This clone has just a few counts. The genes are TRBV4-1 and TRBJ1-1; D is unclear. V was pared by 8 bases and J by 11 bases, with 18 bases between. The germline CDR1 and CDR2 sequences are MGHRA and YSYEKL. The CDR3 spans 12 residues. The CDR3 spells CASGLPSLRAFF. Written as DNA, the CDR3 is TGCGCCAGCGGACTTCCGTCCCTGCGGGCTTTCTTT.

This chain uses TRBV6-6 with TRBJ1-2; TRBD1 aligns across 8 bases. Germline trimming cut 7 bases from V and 4 bases from J; bases unmatched to any gene: 8. Germline values: CDR1 MNHNY, CDR2 SVGAGI (reference sequence). CDR3 length: 14 amino acids. CDR3 sequence (DNA): TGTGCCAGCACCACCGGACAGGGCACCTATGGCTACACCTTC. Protein sequence: CASTTGQGTYGYTF.

This clone appeared once. V gene TRBV6-5 combines with J gene TRBJ2-7; D is uncertain. This CDR3 is 15 amino acids long. Trimming stripped 0 bases from V and 0 bases from J, with 9 bases between. Looked up from germline, CDR1 is MNHEY and CDR2 is SVGAGI. The CDR3 nucleotides read TGTGCCAGCAGTTACTCGCCAACCGGCTCCTACGAGCAGTACTTC. This codes for CASSYSPTGSYEQYF.

The chain joins TRBV11-3 to TRBJ2-7, with D perhaps TRBD2 (6 bases). With 5 bases removed from V and 3 bases from J, the gap between germline ends came to 17 bases. Germline CDR1 is SGHNT and CDR2 is YENEEA. CDR3 length: 15 residues. As DNA, the CDR3 is TGTGCCAGCAGCCCCGGGGGTTGGGGTCACTACGAGCAGTACTTC. Protein product: CASSPGGWGHYEQYF.

The chain has TRBV19 and TRBJ2-7; 7 nucleotides agree with TRBD2. Trimming cost V 6 bases and J 6 bases; bases outside gene matches: 11. The germline gives CDR1 LNHDA, CDR2 SQIVND (reference sequence). The CDR3 covers 14 residues. Here the CDR3 reads CASRGLADPVEQYF. Written as DNA, the CDR3 is TGTGCCAGTAGGGGGCTAGCGGACCCGGTCGAGCAGTACTTC.

This clone showed up just once. The chain has TRBV5-1 and TRBJ2-7, with 10 bases that match TRBD1. There are 13 residues in the CDR3. Germline CDR1 and CDR2: SGHRS and YFSETQ. Trimming took 5 bases from V and 5 from J; bases not matched to a gene: 4. This chain's CDR3 is CASSRDRGDEQYF. In nucleotides, the CDR3 is TGCGCCAGCAGTCGGGACAGGGGCGACGAGCAGTACTTC.

To note about this clone: A junction end diverges from the germline sequence, so it may reflect a read error. The chain carries TRBV7-9 and TRBJ2-7; 10 bases are shared with TRBD1. The CDR3 has 13 amino acids. The V gene's germline CDR1 is SEHNR and CDR2 FQNEAQ (reference sequence). CDR3 in amino acids: CASSFGTGVISFF. The CDR3 DNA is TGTGCCAGCAGCTTCGGGACAGGGGTGATTAGTTTCTTC.

The chain joins TRBV28 to TRBJ2-7, with D hard to call. The CDR3 contains 14 residues. In germline, CDR1 is MDHEN, CDR2 SYDVKM. V gave up 3 bases and J gave up 4 bases, with 13 bases separating them. The CDR3 nucleotides read TGTGCCAGCAGTTTTTCCCGACAAGTTTACGAGCAGTACTTC. It encodes CASSFSRQVYEQYF.

The rearrangement links TRBV11-2 to TRBJ2-3; tentatively, D is TRBD1 (6 bases). CDR1 is SGHAT and CDR2 is FQNNGV in the germline V gene. V gave up 5 bases and J gave up 3 bases, with 18 bases separating them. CDR3 length: 16 amino acids. The DNA of the CDR3 is TGTGCCAGCAGCACACCTACCGCAGGGGTTACAGATACGCAGTATTTT. It specifies CASSTPTAGVTDTQYF.

This clone appeared a single time. The CDR3 bases are TGTGCCAGCAGTTTCAGGGGTCCTTACAATCAGCCCCAGCATTTT. It codes for CASSFRGPYNQPQHF. J is TRBJ1-5 and V is TRBV28, with D possibly TRBD1 on 6 matching bases. Trimming took 3 bases from V and 3 from J, leaving 12 bases between them. This CDR3 has 15 residues. The germline gives CDR1 MDHEN, CDR2 SYDVKM.

The chain has TRBV28 and TRBJ1-1; 7 bases agree with TRBD1. The CDR3 is 12 amino acids. J lost 12 bases, V lost 5 bases, and 9 bases had no gene match. Germline CDR1 and CDR2: MDHEN and SYDVKM. The CDR3 DNA is TGTGCCAGCAGTCAACAGGGGACGTCGACTTTCTTT. Translated, it gives CASSQQGTSTFF.

The rearrangement uses TRBV7-2 and TRBJ2-3, with TRBD1 matching over 9 bases. Germline V gene sequence: CDR1 SGHTA, CDR2 FQGNSA. There are 12 residues in the CDR3. The trim removed 5 bases at V and 11 bases at J, leaving 5 bases unmatched. CDR3 region: CASSPQGAKQYF. CDR3 sequence (DNA): TGTGCCAGCAGCCCACAGGGGGCGAAGCAGTATTTT.

The sample holds a few counts of this clone. CDR3 in DNA: TGTGCCACCAGCGGACCTGTAGCGGGACGTGGGAGGGAGACCCAGTACTTC. Translation gives CATSGPVAGRGRETQYF. The chain recombines TRBV15 with TRBJ2-5; TRBD2 agrees at 8 bases. This CDR3 spans 17 amino acids. Germline CDR1 reads LNHNV; CDR2 reads YYDKDF (reference sequence). V lost 5 bases and J lost 5; bases outside the gene matches: 16. Combining the CDR3 with reference TRBV15 and TRBJ2-5 gives the whole variable domain DAMVIQNPRYQVTQFGKPVTLSCSQTLNHNVMYWYQQKSSQAPKLLFHYYDKDFNNEADTPDNFQSRRPNTSFCFLDIRSPGLGDTAMYLCATSGPVAGRGRETQYFGPGTRLLVL.

V gene TRBV6-5 combines with J gene TRBJ1-5; D is possibly TRBD1 (6 bases). The germline V and J ends were trimmed by 8 bases and 5 bases, with 13 bases remaining between them. CDR1 and CDR2 (germline): MNHEY, SVGAGI. The CDR3 is 13 residues long. CDR3 sequence (DNA): TGTGCCAGCGTTGACAGGCCGGATCAGCCCCAGCATTTT. The encoded protein is CASVDRPDQPQHF.

The rearrangement uses TRBV28 and TRBJ1-5; 7 nucleotides match TRBD1. With 2 bases clipped from V and 3 bases from J, the junction kept 4 bases outside the gene matches. Germline V gene sequence: CDR1 MDHEN, CDR2 SYDVKM. The CDR3 spans 15 residues. CDR3 residues: CASSLEQGNNQPQHF. CDR3 bases: TGTGCCAGCAGTTTAGAACAGGGGAACAATCAGCCCCAGCATTTT.

J is TRBJ2-7 and V is TRBV30; D possibly corresponds to TRBD2 (7 bases). V lost 5 bases to trimming and J lost 0 bases, with 17 bases between them. Germline values: CDR1 GTSNPN, CDR2 SVGIG (reference sequence). CDR3 size: 15 residues. The DNA for the CDR3 is TGTGCCTGGTCTTTGGGCGGGGGCCTCTCCTACGAGCAGTACTTC. Protein sequence: CAWSLGGGLSYEQYF.